This T cell receptor beta chain was documented in a study of shared clonotypes between healthy human individuals (TCRdb year 2020). Broadly, across the study: The cohort included three men and two women between 18 and 49 years of age. Per donor, leukapheresis produced somewhere between about 0.94 and 9 billion PBMCs. For each donor, CD4 naive and CD4 memory were each given three plates, CD8 naive was given two plates, and CD8 memory was given one plate. To increase sequencing depth and limit assay-specific biases, different laboratories used diverse techniques to prepare libraries and sequence TCR repertoires. The study deeply sequenced blood TCR repertoires of about 5 healthy adults to estimate repertoire size and the extent of clonotype sharing between individuals. General conclusions and limits of the study: Because the study included a small number of donors, the genetic and exposure-history diversity represented was limited. Pairwise subsampling indicated that sequencing depth was expected to affect the degree of clonotype sharing among donors. When four donors were compared, the shared fraction of clonotypes was 5% to 6.5% for naive CD4, roughly 3.3% for naive CD8, 2.3% for memory CD4, and around 0.4% for memory CD8. Only blood was sampled, and tissue TCR repertoires likely differ from those in blood. Naive subsets generally had larger estimated clonotype richness than memory subsets did. Compared with non-shared clonotypes, clonotypes shared by all four sorted-subset donors had higher generation probabilities. Even with the large sequencing depth, rarefaction of the sorted-subset datasets indicated that sequencing was incomplete.

As regards this clone: No antigen is known for it. No quality values exist for individual bases; no much larger clone is one base distant.

TCR CDR3 regions were amplified from genomic DNA by multiplex PCR using the deep immunoSEQ assay. For each cell subset, the extracted genomic DNA was distributed evenly across all wells of several immunoSEQ 96-well plates, and each plate served as one replicate. For sorted subsets, each replicate PCR was loaded with 200 ng genomic DNA, equivalent to 25,000 to 30,000 T cell genomes. Purified libraries were quantified with a Qubit 3.0 fluorometer, sized on a Bioanalyzer 2100, and re-quantified with the KAPA Library Quantification kit. Every immunoSEQ 96-well plate was sequenced on a dedicated single-read 150-cycle Illumina NextSeq 550 flow cell. The paper's processing steps were these. The immunoSEQ output contained only junctional sequences without quality scores, so filtering could not match that applied to full-length reads. To assign V/J genes and CDR3, sequences were annotated against IMGT germline references using PyIR, a Python wrapper for IgBLAST v1.9. Reads were filtered out if the reads had weak V/J assignments (E-value above 1e-6), no CDR3, stop codons, out-of-frame junctions, or ambiguous translated residues. V3J clonotypes were defined as sequences sharing the same inferred V gene, J gene, and CDR3 amino acid sequence. Percentage overlap between repertoires was computed as shared unique clonotypes divided by the size of the smaller repertoire. Three approaches were used to assess repertoire richness: RTK rarefaction, the Chao1 estimator, and Recon v2.1 estimates of unobserved clonotypes. Generation probabilities were computed with OLGA for all TCRbeta clonotypes obtained by the gDNA method from four donors. Held by TCRdb, this immuneACCESS table contains in-frame sequences only and omits some clones. Under half of the omission traces to an unresolved V gene where checked; the cause of the rest is unknown. The DNA was the basis for D and trimming; V, J and clone size are from that table. The sample table holds about 530,000 clones, of which about 96% were seen once. The ten largest clonotypes hold roughly 0.06% of the sample.

Healthy HIV-negative adults with no recently reported acute infections or vaccinations were included as donors. Every donor was a Caucasian adult living in Nashville, Tennessee, USA. Magnetic negative selection was used to enrich CD4+ T cells, after which naive cells were positively selected on CD45RA and the negative fraction became the memory subset. Blood was obtained by leukapheresis, after which PBMCs were separated by Ficoll-Histopaque density gradient centrifugation and cryopreserved in liquid nitrogen vapor phase. Analytical flow cytometry was used to check the purity and quantity of each magnetically sorted T cell population. Genomic DNA was isolated from each sorted fraction and quantified by UV absorbance on a Nanodrop 2000c. The sample consisted of naive CD4+ T cells sorted from blood. The cell subset or site tag for this specimen amounts to: CD45RA+ positively selected. This TCR was sampled from a woman aged 25-40 years in good health.

CDR3 reads: CASSLPGTGPSTDTQYF. The nucleotide sequence is TGTGCCAGCAGTTTACCCGGGACCGGTCCCTCGACAGATACGCAGTATTTT. Here the chain combines TRBV28 and TRBJ2-3; the D gene is perhaps TRBD1 or TRBD2, as each covers 5 bases. CDR1 MDHEN and CDR2 SYDVKM were looked up in the germline V gene. V loses 2 bases, J loses 3 bases, and the germline ends lie 18 bases apart. The CDR3 runs 17 residues from the cysteine to the phenylalanine. This entry keeps only the CDR3 DNA: 51 bases, framed from base 1.